Listed here are 9 T cell receptor beta chains from one sample, sequenced in a study of CD8 T cells in ankylosing spondylitis. These receptors are not linked to any known antigen. MiXCR was run by TCRdb on the 5' RACE reads, yielding one entry per CDR3 protein. Here the sample spans approximately 550,000 distinct CDR3 sequences, more than 9.5% being singletons. Study-wide results and limits: Seemingly distinctive of ankylosing spondylitis blood was a TCR beta motif formed by eight highly homologous variants.

The sequenced sample consisted of blood, either unsorted or a sorted T cell fraction (not recorded which). The origin of the receptors is a male donor with ankylosing spondylitis.

This clonotype turned up a few times. V and J are TRBV6-5 and TRBJ2-1, with 10 positions matching TRBD1. The CDR3 loop spans 16 amino acids. From germline, CDR1 is MNHEY and CDR2 SVGAGI. Germline trimming cut 0 bases from V and 6 bases from J; bases unmatched to any gene: 5. This chain's CDR3 is CASSYSMGQGSNEQFF. The CDR3 DNA reads TGTGCCAGCAGTTACTCGATGGGACAGGGGAGCAATGAGCAGTTCTTC.

This clonotype has more than one count but fewer than ten. The chain uses TRBV3-1 and TRBJ2-1, with TRBD2 identical over 11 bases. V trimming: 1 base; J trimming: 4 bases; junction bases outside the gene matches: 6. The CDR3 contains 17 residues. The germline V gene has CDR1 LGHDT and CDR2 YNNKEL (reference sequence). This CDR3 is CASSQGPGTSGYNEQFF. The DNA of the CDR3 is TGTGCCAGCAGCCAAGGCCCCGGGACTAGCGGTTACAATGAGCAGTTCTTC.

This clonotype was seen only a few times. The gene calls are TRBV5-8 and TRBJ1-5; D unresolved. The V gene's germline CDR1 is SGHTS and CDR2 YDEGEE. Trimming stripped 0 bases from V and 5 bases from J, with 9 bases between. CDR3 length equals 14 residues. CDR3 DNA sequence: TGTGCCAGCAGCTTGGAAGTCGGCGATCAGCCCCAGCATTTT. Its translation is CASSLEVGDQPQHF. The full variable domain, with the rest looked up from reference TRBV5-8 and TRBJ1-5, is EAGVTQSPTHLIKTRGQQATLRCSPISGHTSVYWYQQALGLGLQFLLWYDEGEERNRGNFPPRFSGRQFPNYSSELNVNALELEDSALYLCASSLEVGDQPQHFGDGTRLSIL.

In the case of this clonotype: This clone may be a read error of a much larger clone one base away. The chain employs TRBV25-1 and TRBJ2-7, with a weak D call TRBD2 (7 bases). The germline V gene has CDR1 MGHDK and CDR2 SYGVNS. Trimming shortened V by 6 bases and J by 0 bases, and 12 bases separated the two germline ends. The CDR3 sequence is 14 residues long. CDR3 sequence (DNA): TGTGCCAGCAGCCGGGGAGGGGGCTCCTACGAGCAGTACTTC. Translating it yields CASSRGGGSYEQYF.

The CDR3: CSASRTRYEQYV. The DNA for the CDR3 is TGCAGTGCTAGTCGGACTAGATACGAGCAGTACGTC. This rearrangement joins TRBV20-1 to TRBJ2-7; 7 bases align to TRBD2. CDR3 length: 12 residues. With 3 bases clipped from V and 4 bases from J, the junction kept 3 bases outside the gene matches. From germline, CDR1 is DFQATT and CDR2 SNEGSKA (reference sequence).

This clonotype was picked up a small number of times. The chain is built from TRBV20-1 and TRBJ2-1; 7 bases match TRBD2. This CDR3 has 15 residues. V shed 6 bases, J shed 1 base, and the junction held 9 bases outside the gene matches. The germline V gene encodes CDR1 DFQATT and CDR2 SNEGSKA (reference sequence). The CDR3 is CSAWREGPSYNEQFF. The DNA for the CDR3 is TGCAGTGCCTGGAGGGAGGGCCCTTCCTACAATGAGCAGTTCTTC.

V and J are TRBV5-5 and TRBJ2-7; the D gene is possibly TRBD2 (5 bases). V shed 4 bases and J shed 0 bases, with 14 bases lying between them. CDR1 SGHKS and CDR2 YYEKEE come from the germline V gene (reference sequence). The CDR3 sequence is 15 residues long. In nucleotides, the CDR3 is TGTGCCAGCAGCGGCCGAGGGCTGAGCTCCTACGAGCAGTACTTC. Protein: CASSGRGLSSYEQYF.

This clonotype occurred a few times. CDR3 bases: TGTGCCAGCACCAACAAGGGTGGAGTAACGGCCAAAAACATTCAGTACTTC. It is translated as CASTNKGGVTAKNIQYF. V gene TRBV6-2 or TRBV6-3 combines with J gene TRBJ2-4, with D unclear. The germline gives CDR1 MNHEY, CDR2 SVGEGT. The V and J ends lost 7 bases and 1 base respectively, with 20 bases between them. The CDR3 has 17 residues.

This clonotype was observed at least ten times. V usage is TRBV7-2 and J usage is TRBJ2-5; D is possibly TRBD1 (6 bases). The germline V gene has CDR1 SGHTA and CDR2 FQGNSA. The CDR3 spans 14 residues. Trimming left V 2 bases short and J 4 bases short, with 11 bases between. CDR3 residues: CASSLFRGRETQYF. The DNA for the CDR3 is TGTGCCAGCAGCTTATTCAGGGGACGAGAGACCCAGTACTTC.